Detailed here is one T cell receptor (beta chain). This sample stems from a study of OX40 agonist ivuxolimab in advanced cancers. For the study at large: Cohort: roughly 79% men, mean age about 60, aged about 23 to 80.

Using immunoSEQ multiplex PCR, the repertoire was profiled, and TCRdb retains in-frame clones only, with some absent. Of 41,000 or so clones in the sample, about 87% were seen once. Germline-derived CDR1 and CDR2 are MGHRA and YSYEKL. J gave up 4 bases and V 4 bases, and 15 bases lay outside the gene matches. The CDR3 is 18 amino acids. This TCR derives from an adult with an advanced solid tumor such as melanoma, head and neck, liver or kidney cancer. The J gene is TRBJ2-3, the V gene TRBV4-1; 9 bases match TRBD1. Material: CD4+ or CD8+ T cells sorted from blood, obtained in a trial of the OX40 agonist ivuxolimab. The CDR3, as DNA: TGCGCCAGCAGCCTACGGGGTTCAGGGACAGGGCTTTCAGATACGCAGTATTTT. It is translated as CASSLRGSGTGLSDTQYF.